Here is one T cell receptor (beta chain) with its context. Time point indicated: pretreatment peripheral blood. With 0 bases removed from V and 5 bases from J, the gap between germline ends came to 11 bases. This CDR3 comprises 14 residues. CDR1 SGHDT and CDR2 YYEEEE come from the germline V gene. The data derive from a study of PD-L1 blockade in urothelial cancer. Across the whole study: Reported median T cell count for blood samples was about 150,000.

TCRdb's copy holds only in-frame clones and misses some; the assay was immunoSEQ multiplex PCR. Among under 70,000 clones listed, approximately 75% were seen once. The sequencing here drew on PBMCs, taken around atezolizumab (anti-PD-L1) treatment. The chain uses TRBV5-6 and TRBJ2-5; D not certain. The clonotype comes from a man in his 70s with urothelial cancer. DNA of the CDR3: TGTGCCAGCAGCTTGGCCGGAGTTGAGGAGACCCAGTACTTC. Its translation is CASSLAGVEETQYF. Supplemented by reference TRBV5-6 and TRBJ2-5, the full variable domain reads DAGVTQSPTHLIKTRGQQVTLRCSPKSGHDTVSWYQQALGQGPQFIFQYYEEEERQRGNFPDRFSGHQFPNYSSELNVNALLLGDSALYLCASSLAGVEETQYFGPGTRLLVL.